These 11 T cell receptor beta chains were sequenced from one sample in a study of T cell responses to AZD1222 COVID-19 vaccine. Sequenced by immunoSEQ multiplex PCR; TCRdb stores in-frame clones only, minus some. The sample carries around 100,000 clones, about 95% recorded once. This sample comprised peripheral blood, obtained on day 0 of AZD1222 vaccination. The source of these receptors is an adult in good health.

The chain has TRBV3-1 (or the pseudogene TRBV3-2) and TRBJ1-4; D is unresolved. Trimming removed 6 bases at V and 2 bases at J, with 10 bases between. The CDR3 runs 14 residues. The germline V gene encodes CDR1 LGHDT and CDR2 YNNKEL (reference sequence). CDR3 residues: CASRRSGTNEKLFF. CDR3 in DNA: TGTGCCAGCAGACGTAGTGGCACTAATGAAAAACTGTTTTTT.

This chain links TRBV4-3 with TRBJ2-7; D is perhaps TRBD1 (5 bases). The length of the CDR3 is 14 residues. The V end lost 4 bases, the J end lost 3 bases, and 13 bases lay between the germline ends. The germline CDR1 and CDR2 sequences are LGHNA and YSLEER. CDR3 sequence (DNA): TGCGCCAGCAGCCGGCAGGGAAACGGCTACGAGCAGTACTTC. It codes for CASSRQGNGYEQYF.

J is TRBJ1-2 and V is TRBV19, with 7 bases that match TRBD1. Germline V gene data show CDR1 as LNHDA and CDR2 as SQIVND (reference sequence). The CDR3 spans 14 residues. The junction had 4 bases not matched to a gene; V was cut back by 2 bases and J by 4 bases. CDR3: CASSISSGGYGYTF. The CDR3 coding sequence is TGTGCCAGTAGTATATCCTCAGGGGGCTATGGCTACACCTTC.

The CDR3 reads CASRGTAYGYTF. The CDR3 region has the DNA TGTGCCAGCAGGGGGACAGCTTATGGCTACACCTTC. This chain joins TRBV27 and TRBJ1-2, with 7 bases identical to TRBD1. J gave up 5 bases and V 6 bases, and 3 bases lay outside the gene matches. Per the germline V gene, CDR1 is MNHEY and CDR2 is SMNVEV (reference sequence). CDR3 length: 12 residues.

This clone showed up just a few times. The rearrangement joins TRBV2 to TRBJ1-5, with 8 bases lining up with TRBD1. Trimming took 3 bases from V and 6 from J; bases not matched to a gene: 10. The CDR3 has 16 residues. CDR1 is SNHLY, CDR2 FYNNEI, per germline. The CDR3 protein is CASSDQDRALGQPQHF. The CDR3 DNA follows: TGTGCCAGCAGTGATCAGGACAGGGCGCTAGGTCAGCCCCAGCATTTT.

The gene calls are TRBV20-1 and TRBJ1-2; D call uncertain. This CDR3 contains 10 residues. Germline assignment: CDR1 DFQATT and CDR2 SNEGSKA (reference sequence). Trimming shortened V by 0 bases and J by 5 bases, and 1 base separated the two germline ends. The CDR3 nucleotides read TGCAGTGCTAGAGAATATGGCTACACCTTC. Translated, it gives CSAREYGYTF.

The chain recombines TRBV9 with TRBJ2-3, with 8 bases that match TRBD2. The germline gives CDR1 SGDLS, CDR2 YYNGEE. V lost 0 bases and J lost 4; bases outside the gene matches: 10. CDR3 length: 17 amino acids. CDR3 protein: CASSVGSGLREADTQYF. The DNA for the CDR3 is TGTGCCAGCAGCGTAGGTTCCGGCCTGCGGGAGGCAGATACGCAGTATTTT. The whole variable domain, filled in from reference TRBV9 and TRBJ2-3, reads DSGVTQTPKHLITATGQRVTLRCSPRSGDLSVYWYQQSLDQGLQFLIQYYNGEERAKGNILERFSAQQFPDLHSELNLSSLELGDSALYFCASSVGSGLREADTQYFGPGTRLTVL.

The V call is TRBV5-1, the J call TRBJ1-1; the D gene is possibly TRBD1 (5 bases). Germline-derived CDR1 and CDR2 are SGHRS and YFSETQ. The CDR3 consists of 14 residues. Trimming pared 3 bases from V and 6 bases from J, leaving 15 bases between. In DNA form, the CDR3 reads TGCGCCAGCAGCTCGGGACCAGGGCTACCTGAAGCTTTCTTT. Encoded protein: CASSSGPGLPEAFF.

V is TRBV7-3 and J is TRBJ1-3; D might be TRBD1 (5 bases). V was pared by 2 bases and J by 3 bases, with 11 bases between. Germline-derived CDR1 and CDR2 are SGHTA and FQGTGA. The CDR3 spans 15 residues. The CDR3 loop reads CASSLDGANGNTIYF. The CDR3 nucleotides read TGTGCCAGCAGCTTAGATGGGGCAAATGGAAACACCATATATTTT.

Worth noting for this clone: At one of its ends the junction is not consistent with the germline gene, which may arise from a read error. V is TRBV12-3 or TRBV12-4 and J is TRBJ2-1; no firm D call. The CDR3 contains 11 residues. CDR3 in DNA: TGTGCCAGCAGTTTTTATCCCGGCGTAGTCTTC. Its translation: CASSFYPGVVF.

The V and J genes are TRBV5-4 and TRBJ1-6; D gene ambiguous. From germline, CDR1 is SGHNT and CDR2 YYREEE (reference sequence). With 10 bases removed from V and 6 bases from J, the gap between germline ends came to 14 bases. This CDR3 contains 13 residues. This chain's CDR3 is CARSLGPNSPLHF. The CDR3 DNA sequence: TGTGCCCGATCCTTAGGACCTAATTCACCCCTCCACTTT.